The text below deals with one TCR beta chain. Assignments of participants to cohorts depended upon their own reported clinical history. The data were obtained in a study of blood T cell repertoires in COVID-19. Background on the study: From T cells, B-cell-depleted T cells, or PBMCs came the material, which was cDNA or gDNA.

The CDR3 consists of 15 residues. The V segment lost 4 bases and the J segment 3 bases; nucleotides outside the gene matches: 7. Germline CDR1 reads SGDLS; CDR2 reads YYNGEE. The authors' processing: Nucleated cell counts were estimated from reference gene primer amplification. Clones were sequenced by immunoSEQ multiplex PCR, and TCRdb holds only the in-frame ones, with some missing. V, J and clone size reflect that table, while D and trimming were determined from the DNA. The sample consists of 200,000 to 250,000 clones, roughly 90% of them appearing once. Sequenced: PBMCs or T cells enriched from blood (not recorded which). The chain employs TRBV9 and TRBJ1-1; 9 nucleotides match TRBD1. The source is a woman aged 50 to 60 in a cohort exposed to, infected with or recovered from COVID-19 (not recorded which). The CDR3 sequence is CASSSRDRVDTEAFF. The CDR3 bases are TGTGCCAGCAGCTCCAGGGACAGGGTTGACACTGAAGCTTTCTTT.